These 25 T cell receptor beta chains came from one sample sequenced in a study of technical replicates of blood from a handful of donors. The protocol was immunoSEQ multiplex PCR, while the TCRdb copy is restricted to in-frame clones and leaves out a portion. The sample contains some 94,000 clones, about 95% of which appear only once. The source material was T cells isolated from PBMCs. These TCRs come from a human donor in good health.

This rearrangement joins TRBV6-1 to TRBJ2-7, with 9 positions matching TRBD1. The CDR3 sequence is 14 residues long. V shed 8 bases, J shed 4 bases, and the junction held 9 bases outside the gene matches. Germline CDR1 reads MNHNS; CDR2 reads SASEGT. CDR3 DNA sequence: TGTGCCAGCGGACGGGCTGGGACAGGGTACGAGCAGTACTTC. Amino acids: CASGRAGTGYEQYF.

V and J are TRBV10-3 and TRBJ2-2, with a tentative D call TRBD2 (5 bases). Trimming left V 6 bases short and J 1 base short, with 9 bases between. Germline V gene lookup returns CDR1 ENHRY and CDR2 SYGVKD. The CDR3 extends over 14 amino acids. CDR3: CAIREAGNTGELFF. The CDR3 nucleotides read TGTGCCATCAGGGAGGCAGGGAACACCGGGGAGCTGTTTTTT.

The gene calls are TRBV9 and TRBJ2-5, with D maybe TRBD2 (6 bases). This CDR3 region has 13 residues. Germline CDR1 reads SGDLS; CDR2 reads YYNGEE. Trimming shortened V by 0 bases and J by 5 bases, and 8 bases separated the two germline ends. The CDR3 region is CASSVAGRETQYF. CDR3 bases: TGTGCCAGCAGCGTAGCAGGGAGGGAGACCCAGTACTTC.

The chain carries TRBV25-1 and TRBJ2-7; D is possibly TRBD2 (5 bases). The V end was cut by 6 bases, the J end by 5 bases, with 17 bases between. CDR3 size: 14 residues. Germline values: CDR1 MGHDK, CDR2 SYGVNS. The CDR3 is CASRNRDPRDEQYF. In DNA form, the CDR3 reads TGTGCCAGCAGAAACCGGGATCCCAGAGACGAGCAGTACTTC.

The chain recombines TRBV25-1 with TRBJ2-5, with a weak D call TRBD2 (6 bases). The CDR3 is 14 residues long. V dropped 7 bases and J dropped 2 bases, with 14 bases sitting between them. Germline loops: CDR1 MGHDK, CDR2 SYGVNS. The CDR3 spells CASIGGVLQETQYF. The DNA of the CDR3 is TGTGCCAGCATCGGAGGGGTCCTACAAGAGACCCAGTACTTC.

The J gene is TRBJ2-7, the V gene TRBV10-3, with a weak D call TRBD2 (5 bases). The V and J ends lost 5 bases and 4 bases respectively, with 18 bases between them. Germline V gives CDR1 ENHRY, CDR2 SYGVKD. This CDR3 contains 15 residues. The CDR3 region is CAISLQRARGYEQYF. The CDR3 bases are TGTGCCATCAGTCTACAGCGCGCCAGAGGGTACGAGCAGTACTTC.

The rearrangement joins TRBV6-6 to TRBJ1-1, with a possible D match to TRBD1 (5 bases). Germline CDR1 reads MNHNY; CDR2 reads SVGAGI (reference sequence). The CDR3 is 12 residues long. V lost 6 bases, J lost 2 bases, and 7 bases lay in between. In DNA form, the CDR3 reads TGTGCCAGCAGACAGGATAACACTGAAGCTTTCTTT. This gives the protein CASRQDNTEAFF.

The chain links TRBV9 to TRBJ2-6; the match to TRBD1 covers 10 bases. CDR1 and CDR2 (germline): SGDLS, YYNGEE. The CDR3 contains 16 residues. V shed 3 bases, J shed 3 bases, and the junction held 3 bases outside the gene matches. The CDR3 nucleotides read TGTGCCAGCAGCGGGACAGGGGGTTATGGGGCCAACGTCCTGACTTTC. Its translation is CASSGTGGYGANVLTF.

The genes are TRBV2 and TRBJ2-7, with TRBD1 as a possible D gene (5 bases). Germline V gene data show CDR1 as SNHLY and CDR2 as FYNNEI. V was clipped by 1 base and J by 7 bases, with 23 bases between them. The CDR3 loop spans 17 amino acids. CDR3 bases: TGTGCCAGCAGTGAAGGAGTGCAGATGGGAAGAAGGGGTGAGCAGTACTTC. Translating it yields CASSEGVQMGRRGEQYF.

This rearrangement joins TRBV6-5 to TRBJ1-1; D may be TRBD1 (5 bases). Trimming stripped 8 bases from V and 4 bases from J, with 11 bases between. The CDR3 runs to 12 residues. Germline V CDR1 and CDR2: MNHEY, SVGAGI. CDR3 DNA: TGTGCCAGCGCAAAGGGGTTCACTGAAGCTTTCTTT. Translated, it gives CASAKGFTEAFF.

The chain joins TRBV19 to TRBJ1-2, with D maybe TRBD1 (6 bases). V lost 10 bases, J lost 8 bases, and 14 bases lay in between. The CDR3 length is 11 residues. The germline gives CDR1 LNHDA, CDR2 SQIVND (reference sequence). The CDR3 spells CATQGLEGYTF. The CDR3 DNA follows: TGTGCCACCCAGGGGTTGGAGGGCTACACCTTC.

The chain recombines TRBV15 with TRBJ1-1; tentative D call: TRBD1 (5 bases). This CDR3 has 18 amino acids. Germline lookup yields CDR1 LNHNV and CDR2 YYDKDF (reference sequence). Trimming pared 2 bases from V and 3 bases from J, leaving 22 bases between. The CDR3 reads CATSRRARDGGKDTEAFF. In nucleotides, the CDR3 is TGTGCCACCAGCAGACGGGCGAGGGACGGGGGAAAAGACACTGAAGCTTTCTTT.

V and J are TRBV6-6 and TRBJ2-5; weak D call: TRBD2 (5 bases). V shed 7 bases and J shed 4 bases, with 16 bases lying between them. Germline V gene data show CDR1 as MNHNY and CDR2 as SVGAGI (reference sequence). The CDR3 consists of 14 residues. In nucleotides, the CDR3 is TGTGCCAGCACCCCATCCCCTGGAGGAGAGACCCAGTACTTC. It encodes CASTPSPGGETQYF.

V is TRBV28 and J is TRBJ1-1, with a tentative D call TRBD1 (5 bases). CDR3 size: 15 residues. The V and J ends lost 7 bases and 1 base respectively, with 16 bases between them. CDR1 is MDHEN, CDR2 SYDVKM, per germline. The CDR3 loop is CASTLVPGGNTEAFF. CDR3 nucleotides: TGTGCCAGCACCCTAGTACCGGGGGGGAACACTGAAGCTTTCTTT.

V gene TRBV14 combines with J gene TRBJ2-1, with 9 bases lining up with TRBD2. Germline CDR1 and CDR2: SGHDN and FVKESK. V dropped 0 bases and J dropped 7; count of bases not matched to a gene: 10. CDR3 length equals 17 residues. The CDR3 region is CASSQDVRLAGNNEQFF. CDR3 DNA: TGTGCCAGCAGCCAAGATGTGAGGCTAGCGGGAAATAATGAGCAGTTCTTC.

CDR3 bases: TGTGCCAGCAGGAGGACACCTGTAGACACTGAAGCTTTCTTT. Translated, it gives CASRRTPVDTEAFF. The chain has TRBV2 and TRBJ1-1, with a tentative D call TRBD1 (5 bases). The CDR3 has 14 residues. V was pared by 6 bases and J by 3 bases, with 14 bases between. Germline V gene sequence: CDR1 SNHLY, CDR2 FYNNEI.

This rearrangement joins TRBV29-1 to TRBJ2-7; 10 bases line up with TRBD2. CDR1 and CDR2 from the germline V gene are SQVTM and ANQGSEA. The CDR3 runs 14 residues. V lost 3 bases, J lost 5 bases, and 7 bases stayed unmatched. CDR3: CSVESGRVVDEQYF. For the CDR3, the DNA is TGCAGCGTTGAGAGCGGGAGGGTTGTGGACGAGCAGTACTTC.

The chain couples TRBV9 to TRBJ1-3; D unresolved. The germline V gene has CDR1 SGDLS and CDR2 YYNGEE. This CDR3 is 14 amino acids long. V lost 4 bases to trimming and J lost 7 bases, with 15 bases between them. In DNA, the CDR3 is TGTGCCAGCAGCCCGAGTGGTGCGGGGAACACCATATATTTT. This codes for CASSPSGAGNTIYF.

The rearrangement uses TRBV7-9 and TRBJ2-1; TRBD2 agrees at 11 bases. Germline-derived CDR1 and CDR2 are SEHNR and FQNEAQ (reference sequence). The V gene end was trimmed by 2 bases and the J gene end by 7 bases; junction bases not matched to a gene: 1. The CDR3 length is 14 residues. The CDR3 spells CASSLSSGRNEQFF. Written as DNA, the CDR3 is TGTGCCAGCAGCTTATCTAGCGGGAGGAATGAGCAGTTCTTC.

The rearrangement uses TRBV9 and TRBJ2-1, with D hard to call. V lost 3 bases and J 0 bases, leaving 13 bases between the germline ends. The CDR3 totals 16 residues. Germline V lookup: CDR1 SGDLS, CDR2 YYNGEE. The CDR3, as DNA: TGTGCCAGCAGCGAGTCATCAGCGAGCTCCTACAATGAGCAGTTCTTC. As protein: CASSESSASSYNEQFF.

This sequence joins TRBV6-6 and TRBJ2-7, with D perhaps TRBD1 (6 bases). Trimming removed 6 bases from V and 5 bases from J, with 11 bases in between. Per germline, CDR1 MNHNY and CDR2 SVGAGI (reference sequence). The CDR3 loop spans 12 amino acids. Here the CDR3 reads CASSPDRNEQYF. The CDR3 nucleotides are TGTGCCAGCAGCCCAGACAGGAACGAGCAGTACTTC.

CDR3 sequence: CASSLAWEGVEQYF. The CDR3, as DNA: TGTGCCAGCAGCTTAGCTTGGGAGGGTGTGGAGCAGTACTTC. The chain uses TRBV7-2 and TRBJ2-7; 7 bases are a match to TRBD2. The J segment lost 7 bases and the V segment lost 0 bases, leaving 6 bases of the junction unmatched. Per the germline V gene, CDR1 is SGHTA and CDR2 is FQGNSA. There are 14 residues in the CDR3.

V is TRBV25-1 and J is TRBJ2-7, with D maybe TRBD2 (6 bases). This CDR3 has 14 amino acids. Trimming took 3 bases from V and 7 from J, leaving 16 bases between them. CDR1 MGHDK and CDR2 SYGVNS come from the germline V gene. In DNA, the CDR3 is TGTGCCAGCAGTGAGTTATGGGGGGAGAGTGAGCAGTACTTC. Amino acid sequence: CASSELWGESEQYF.

The rearrangement joins TRBV14 to TRBJ1-1, with D unclear. The CDR3 runs 13 residues. V shed 4 bases and J shed 6 bases, with 12 bases lying between them. Germline assignment: CDR1 SGHDN and CDR2 FVKESK. CDR3 region: CASSRYPGAEAFF. The CDR3 coding sequence is TGTGCCAGCAGCCGATATCCGGGAGCTGAAGCTTTCTTT.

This clone was observed a few times. This sequence joins TRBV5-1 and TRBJ2-2; TRBD1 might be the D (6 bases). V dropped 4 bases and J dropped 6 bases, with 13 bases sitting between them. The CDR3 is 14 residues long. CDR1 is SGHRS and CDR2 is YFSETQ in the germline V gene. CDR3 in amino acids: CASSIYRAAGELFF. The CDR3 DNA reads TGCGCCAGCAGCATCTACAGGGCCGCCGGGGAGCTGTTTTTT.